Listed here is a single T cell receptor beta chain. Its antigen is as yet unknown. The sample originates from a study of shared clonotypes between healthy human individuals. About the study: Aged between 18 and 49, the donors were a couple of women and a few men.

Naive CD8 populations comprised CD45RO-negative cells positively selected for CCR7, excluding terminally differentiated effector memory CD45RA+ cells. This CDR3 is 13 amino acids long. The ends lost 5 bases at V and 5 bases at J; junction bases unmatched: 6. Germline CDR1 SEHNR, CDR2 FQNEAQ (reference sequence). TCRdb's table, derived via immunoSEQ multiplex PCR, lists solely in-frame clones and lacks some. The repertoire has about 2.2 million clones, just under 95% of them found once; the top ten carry about 1.7%. General study points: Having only a few donors restricted how much genetic and exposure-history diversity was captured. Generally, naive subsets (rather than memory subsets) showed larger estimated richness.

V usage is TRBV7-9 and J usage is TRBJ2-7, with TRBD1 matching over 7 bases. The material sequenced was naive CD8+ T cells from PBMCs. The receptor was isolated from a young man in good health. Some clones in this sample may be carry-over from other donors' samples. This chain's CDR3 is CASSQDRIHEQYF. In nucleotides, the CDR3 is TGTGCCAGCAGCCAGGACAGGATACACGAGCAGTACTTC. The variable domain in full, completed from reference TRBV7-9 and TRBJ2-7, reads DTGVSQNPRHKITKRGQNVTFRCDPISEHNRLYWYRQTLGQGPEFLTYFQNEAQLEKSRLLSDRFSAERPKGSFSTLEIQRTEQGDSAMYLCASSQDRIHEQYFGPGTRLTVT.